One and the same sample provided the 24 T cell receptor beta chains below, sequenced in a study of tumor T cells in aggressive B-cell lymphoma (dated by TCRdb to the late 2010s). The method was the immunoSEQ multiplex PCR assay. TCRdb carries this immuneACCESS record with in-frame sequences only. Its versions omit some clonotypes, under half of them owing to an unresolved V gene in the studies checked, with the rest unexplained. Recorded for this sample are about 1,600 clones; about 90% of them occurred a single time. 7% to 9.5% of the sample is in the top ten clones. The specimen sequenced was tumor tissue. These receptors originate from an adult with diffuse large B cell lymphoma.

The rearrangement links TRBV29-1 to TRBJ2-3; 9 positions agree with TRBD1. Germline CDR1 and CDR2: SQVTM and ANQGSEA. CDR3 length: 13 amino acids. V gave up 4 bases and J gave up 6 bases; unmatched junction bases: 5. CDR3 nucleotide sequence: TGCAGCGTTGTGGGGACAGGGCCTGATACGCAGTATTTT. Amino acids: CSVVGTGPDTQYF.

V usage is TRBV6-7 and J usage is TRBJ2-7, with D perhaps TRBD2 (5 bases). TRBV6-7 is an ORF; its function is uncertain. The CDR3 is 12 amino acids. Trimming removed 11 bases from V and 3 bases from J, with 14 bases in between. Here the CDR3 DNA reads TGTGCCCCGGAGGTATCGGACTACGAGCAGTACTTC. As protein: CAPEVSDYEQYF.

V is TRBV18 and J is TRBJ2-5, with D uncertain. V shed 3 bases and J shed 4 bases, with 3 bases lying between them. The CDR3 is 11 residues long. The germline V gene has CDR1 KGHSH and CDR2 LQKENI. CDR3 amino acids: CASSPRETQYF. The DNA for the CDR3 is TGTGCCAGCTCACCTCGAGAGACCCAGTACTTC. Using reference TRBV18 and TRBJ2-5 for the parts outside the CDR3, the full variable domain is NAGVMQNPRHLVRRRGQEARLRCSPMKGHSHVYWYRQLPEEGLKFMVYLQKENIIDESGMPKERFSAEFPKEGPSILRIQQVVRGDSAAYFCASSPRETQYFGPGTRLLVL.

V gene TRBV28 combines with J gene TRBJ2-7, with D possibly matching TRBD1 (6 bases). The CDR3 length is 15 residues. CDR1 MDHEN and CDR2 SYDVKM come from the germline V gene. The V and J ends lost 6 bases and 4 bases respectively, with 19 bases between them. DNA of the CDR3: TGTGCCAGCAGACTTCTCGGAACAGGGTTGTACGAGCAGTACTTC. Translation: CASRLLGTGLYEQYF.

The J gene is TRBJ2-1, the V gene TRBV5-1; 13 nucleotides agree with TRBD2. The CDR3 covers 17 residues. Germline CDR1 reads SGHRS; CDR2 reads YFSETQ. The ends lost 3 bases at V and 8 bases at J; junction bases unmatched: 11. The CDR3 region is CASSWDQTSGRRDEQFF. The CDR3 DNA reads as TGCGCCAGCAGCTGGGATCAGACTAGCGGGAGGCGGGATGAGCAGTTCTTC.

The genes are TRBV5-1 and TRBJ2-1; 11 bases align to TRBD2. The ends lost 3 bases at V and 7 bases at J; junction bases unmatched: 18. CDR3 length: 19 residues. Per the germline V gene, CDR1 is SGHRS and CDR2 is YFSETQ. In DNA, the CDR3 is TGCGCCAGCAGCTCCAAGACTAGCGGGACAGTTCTGGACACAAATGAGCAGTTCTTC. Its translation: CASSSKTSGTVLDTNEQFF.

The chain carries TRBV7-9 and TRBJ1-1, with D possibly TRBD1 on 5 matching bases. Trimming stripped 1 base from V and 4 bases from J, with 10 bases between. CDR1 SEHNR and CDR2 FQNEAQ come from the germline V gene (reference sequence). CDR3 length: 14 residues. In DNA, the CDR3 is TGTGCCAGCAGCTTAGGGGGACTGTTCACTGAAGCTTTCTTT. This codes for CASSLGGLFTEAFF.

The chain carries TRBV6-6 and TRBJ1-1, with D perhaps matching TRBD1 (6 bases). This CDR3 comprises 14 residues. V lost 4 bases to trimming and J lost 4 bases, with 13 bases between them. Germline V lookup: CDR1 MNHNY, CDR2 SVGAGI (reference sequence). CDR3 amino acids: CASSSRTGTTEAFF. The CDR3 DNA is TGTGCCAGCAGTTCCCGTACAGGGACCACTGAAGCTTTCTTT.

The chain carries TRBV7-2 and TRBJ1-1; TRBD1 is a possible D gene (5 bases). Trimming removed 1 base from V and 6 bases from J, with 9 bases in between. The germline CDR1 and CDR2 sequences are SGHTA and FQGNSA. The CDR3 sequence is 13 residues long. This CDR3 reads CASSLVGGSEAFF. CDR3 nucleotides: TGTGCCAGCAGCTTAGTCGGGGGTTCTGAAGCTTTCTTT.

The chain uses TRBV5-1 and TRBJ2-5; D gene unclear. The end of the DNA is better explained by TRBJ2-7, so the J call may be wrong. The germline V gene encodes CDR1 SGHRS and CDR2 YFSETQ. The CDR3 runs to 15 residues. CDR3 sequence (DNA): TGCGCCAGCACTCGGTCCCCGATGAGCTCCTACGAGCAGTACTTC. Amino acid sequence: CASTRSPMSSYEQYF.

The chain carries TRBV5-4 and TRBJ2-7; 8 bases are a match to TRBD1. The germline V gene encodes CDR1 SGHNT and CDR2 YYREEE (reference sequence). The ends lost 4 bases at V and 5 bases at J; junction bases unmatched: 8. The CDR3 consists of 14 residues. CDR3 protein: CASSKDRDQDEQYF. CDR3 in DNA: TGTGCCAGCAGCAAGGACAGGGATCAGGACGAGCAGTACTTC. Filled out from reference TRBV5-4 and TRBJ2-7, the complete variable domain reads ETGVTQSPTHLIKTRGQQVTLRCSSQSGHNTVSWYQQALGQGPQFIFQYYREEENGRGNFPPRFSGLQFPNYSSELNVNALELDDSALYLCASSKDRDQDEQYFGPGTRLTVT.

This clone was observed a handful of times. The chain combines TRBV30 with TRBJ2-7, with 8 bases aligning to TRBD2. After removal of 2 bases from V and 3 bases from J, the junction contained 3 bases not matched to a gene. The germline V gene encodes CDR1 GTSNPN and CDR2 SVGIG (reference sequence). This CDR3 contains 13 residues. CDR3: CAWSSGGLYEQYF. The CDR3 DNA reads TGTGCCTGGAGTAGCGGGGGCCTCTACGAGCAGTACTTC.

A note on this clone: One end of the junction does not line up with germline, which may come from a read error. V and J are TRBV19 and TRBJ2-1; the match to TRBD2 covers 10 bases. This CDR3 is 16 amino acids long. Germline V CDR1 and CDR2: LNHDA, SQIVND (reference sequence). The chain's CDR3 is CVSSMSGRAPGGEQFF. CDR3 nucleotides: TGTGTCAGTAGTATGAGCGGGAGGGCCCCCGGTGGAGAGCAGTTCTTC.

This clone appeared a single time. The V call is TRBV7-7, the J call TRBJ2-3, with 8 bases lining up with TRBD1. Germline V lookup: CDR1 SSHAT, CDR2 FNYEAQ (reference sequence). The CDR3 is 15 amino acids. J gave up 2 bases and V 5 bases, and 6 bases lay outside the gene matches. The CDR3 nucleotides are TGTGCCAGCAGCCGCGGACAGGGATACACAGATACGCAGTATTTT. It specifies CASSRGQGYTDTQYF.

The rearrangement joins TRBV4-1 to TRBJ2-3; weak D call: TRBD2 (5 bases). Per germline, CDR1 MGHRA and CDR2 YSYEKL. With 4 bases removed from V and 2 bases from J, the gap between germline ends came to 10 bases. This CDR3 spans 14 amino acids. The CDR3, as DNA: TGCGCCAGCAGCCCCCCGGAGGACACAGATACGCAGTATTTT. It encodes CASSPPEDTDTQYF.

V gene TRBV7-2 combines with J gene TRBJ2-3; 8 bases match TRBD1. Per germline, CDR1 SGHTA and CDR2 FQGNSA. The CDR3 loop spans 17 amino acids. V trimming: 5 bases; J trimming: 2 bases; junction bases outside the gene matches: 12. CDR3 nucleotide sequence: TGTGCCAGCAGCGTCCCGGACAGGGCGATGGCCACAGATACGCAGTATTTT. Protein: CASSVPDRAMATDTQYF.

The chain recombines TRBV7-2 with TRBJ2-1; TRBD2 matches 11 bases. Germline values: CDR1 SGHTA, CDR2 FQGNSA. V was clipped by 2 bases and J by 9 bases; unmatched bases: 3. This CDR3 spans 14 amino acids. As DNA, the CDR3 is TGTGCCAGCAGCTTAATAGCGGGAGGGAGTGAGCAGTTCTTC. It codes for CASSLIAGGSEQFF. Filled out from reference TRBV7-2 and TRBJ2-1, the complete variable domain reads GAGVSQSPSNKVTEKGKDVELRCDPISGHTALYWYRQSLGQGLEFLIYFQGNSAPDKSGLPSDRFSAERTGGSVSTLTIQRTQQEDSAVYLCASSLIAGGSEQFFGPGTRLTVL.

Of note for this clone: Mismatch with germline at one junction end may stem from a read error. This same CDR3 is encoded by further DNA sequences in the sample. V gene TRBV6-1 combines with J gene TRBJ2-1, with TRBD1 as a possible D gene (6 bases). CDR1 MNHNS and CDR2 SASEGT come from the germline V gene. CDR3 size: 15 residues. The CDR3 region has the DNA TGTGCTAGCAGTGCGCAGGGGAACACCTACAATGAGCAGTTCTTC. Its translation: CASSAQGNTYNEQFF.

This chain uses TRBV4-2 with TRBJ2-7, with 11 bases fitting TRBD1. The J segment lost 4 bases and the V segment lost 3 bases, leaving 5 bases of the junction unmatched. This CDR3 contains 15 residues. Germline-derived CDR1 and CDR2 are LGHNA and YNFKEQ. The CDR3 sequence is CASSQWGTGGYEQYF. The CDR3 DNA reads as TGTGCCAGCAGCCAGTGGGGGACAGGGGGGTACGAGCAGTACTTC.

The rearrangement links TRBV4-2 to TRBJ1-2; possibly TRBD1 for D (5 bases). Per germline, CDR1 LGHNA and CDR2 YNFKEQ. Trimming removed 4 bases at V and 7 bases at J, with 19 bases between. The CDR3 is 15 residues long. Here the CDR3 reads CASSPELLPGGGYTF. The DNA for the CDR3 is TGTGCCAGCAGCCCGGAACTCCTCCCGGGGGGTGGCTACACCTTC.

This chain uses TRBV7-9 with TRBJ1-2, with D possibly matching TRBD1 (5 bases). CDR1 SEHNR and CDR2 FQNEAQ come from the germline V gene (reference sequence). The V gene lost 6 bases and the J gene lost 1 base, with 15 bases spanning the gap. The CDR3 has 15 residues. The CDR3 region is CASRPPGTLNYGYTF. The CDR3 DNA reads TGTGCCAGCAGACCCCCAGGGACTCTTAACTATGGCTACACCTTC.

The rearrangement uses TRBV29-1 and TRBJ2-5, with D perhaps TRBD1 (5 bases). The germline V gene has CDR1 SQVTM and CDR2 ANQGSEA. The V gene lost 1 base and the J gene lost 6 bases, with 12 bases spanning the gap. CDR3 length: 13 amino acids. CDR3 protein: CSVEGSREQTQYF. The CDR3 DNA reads TGCAGCGTTGAAGGATCCAGGGAACAGACCCAGTACTTC.

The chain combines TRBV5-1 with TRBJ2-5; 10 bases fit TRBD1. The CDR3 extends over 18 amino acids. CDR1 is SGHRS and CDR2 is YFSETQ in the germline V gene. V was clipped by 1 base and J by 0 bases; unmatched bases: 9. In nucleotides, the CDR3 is TGCGCCAGCAGCTTGCGGGACAGGGGACCGCCCAACCAAGAGACCCAGTACTTC. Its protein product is CASSLRDRGPPNQETQYF.

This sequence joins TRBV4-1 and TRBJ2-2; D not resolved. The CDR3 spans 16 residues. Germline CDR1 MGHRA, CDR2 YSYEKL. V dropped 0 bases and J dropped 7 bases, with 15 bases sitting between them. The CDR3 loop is CASSQDGLANGGELFF. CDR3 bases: TGCGCCAGCAGCCAAGATGGGCTGGCTAATGGCGGGGAGCTGTTTTTT.